These 29 T cell receptor beta chains share one sample of origin, sequenced in a study of T cell changes during pregnancy in multiple sclerosis. TCRdb's table, derived via immunoSEQ multiplex PCR, lists solely in-frame clones and lacks some. The table records about 60,000 clones, roughly 91% of them present only once. The sequences come from peripheral blood, collected in the second trimester of pregnancy. The receptor source for this set is a female donor in good health, enrolled as a control in a pregnancy study.

V and J are TRBV27 and TRBJ2-7; TRBD1 might be the D (5 bases). CDR3 length: 15 amino acids. Germline loops: CDR1 MNHEY, CDR2 SMNVEV (reference sequence). V dropped 7 bases and J dropped 3 bases, with 19 bases sitting between them. The CDR3 sequence is CASKTGANPNYEQYF. DNA for the CDR3: TGTGCCAGCAAAACTGGGGCGAATCCCAACTACGAGCAGTACTTC.

The genes are TRBV29-1 and TRBJ1-1; D gene uncertain. This CDR3 spans 15 amino acids. Deletions cut 4 bases from V and 1 base from J, with 16 bases between. The germline V gene has CDR1 SQVTM and CDR2 ANQGSEA. This CDR3 is CSVGVVGAGNTEAFF. As DNA, the CDR3 is TGCAGCGTTGGAGTGGTGGGCGCCGGGAACACTGAAGCTTTCTTT.

The gene calls are TRBV11-2 and TRBJ2-1; D call uncertain. CDR1 is SGHAT and CDR2 is FQNNGV in the germline V gene. Trimming shortened V by 11 bases and J by 0 bases, and 26 bases separated the two germline ends. The CDR3 runs to 18 residues. Here the CDR3 DNA reads TGTGCCCGCAAAACCTTATTATGTGGCGCAGGCTCCTACAATGAGCAGTTCTTC. It codes for CARKTLLCGAGSYNEQFF. The whole variable domain, remainder taken from reference TRBV11-2 and TRBJ2-1, is EAGVAQSPRYKIIEKRQSVAFWCNPISGHATLYWYQQILGQGPKLLIQFQNNGVVDDSQLPKDRFSAERLKGVDSTLKIQPAKLEDSAVYLCARKTLLCGAGSYNEQFFGPGTRLTVL.

The chain recombines TRBV18 with TRBJ1-6; 9 bases agree with TRBD1. This CDR3 has 16 residues. The germline V gene encodes CDR1 KGHSH and CDR2 LQKENI. With 2 bases clipped from V and 7 bases from J, the junction kept 6 bases outside the gene matches. CDR3 protein: CASSPRTGEGNSPLHF. The CDR3 DNA reads as TGTGCCAGCTCACCAAGGACAGGGGAAGGCAATTCACCCCTCCACTTT.

V gene TRBV27 combines with J gene TRBJ2-3, with TRBD2 matching 8 bases. This CDR3 comprises 15 residues. In germline, CDR1 is MNHEY, CDR2 SMNVEV (reference sequence). Trimming removed 6 bases from V and 2 bases from J; junction bases left unmatched: 7. The CDR3 spells CASRPTSVLTDTQYF. CDR3 DNA: TGTGCCAGCAGACCGACTAGCGTCCTCACAGATACGCAGTATTTT.

The rearrangement links TRBV7-9 to TRBJ1-1; a possible D gene is TRBD1 (5 bases). The germline gives CDR1 SEHNR, CDR2 FQNEAQ (reference sequence). Trimming stripped 1 base from V and 6 bases from J, with 12 bases between. This CDR3 spans 14 amino acids. The chain's CDR3 is CASSLVEGRAEAFF. The CDR3 DNA reads TGTGCCAGCAGCTTAGTGGAGGGGAGGGCTGAAGCTTTCTTT.

The genes are TRBV27 and TRBJ2-7; TRBD2 is a possible D gene (5 bases). The V and J ends lost 0 bases and 0 bases respectively, with 6 bases between them. The CDR3 sequence is 14 residues long. From germline, CDR1 is MNHEY and CDR2 SMNVEV (reference sequence). The CDR3 region has the DNA TGTGCCAGCAGTTTATCTGAGGGCTCCTACGAGCAGTACTTC. It yields the protein CASSLSEGSYEQYF.

V usage is TRBV11-2 and J usage is TRBJ1-1; D ambiguous. Germline V lookup: CDR1 SGHAT, CDR2 FQNNGV. The CDR3 contains 12 residues. V was pared by 5 bases and J by 8 bases, with 12 bases between. CDR3 loop: CASSVTRGEAFF. The CDR3 DNA is TGTGCCAGCAGCGTTACCAGAGGAGAAGCTTTCTTT.

The genes are TRBV4-1 and TRBJ2-1, with 10 positions matching TRBD2. The V and J ends lost 0 bases and 6 bases, in that order; junction bases with no gene match: 11. The CDR3 length is 18 residues. Looked up from germline, CDR1 is MGHRA and CDR2 is YSYEKL. The CDR3 DNA reads TGCGCCAGCAGCCAAGATGCGCTAGCGGGAGAGTATGGCAATGAGCAGTTCTTC. Protein sequence: CASSQDALAGEYGNEQFF.

The chain is built from TRBV6-1 and TRBJ2-7; 9 bases match TRBD1. Germline lookup yields CDR1 MNHNS and CDR2 SASEGT. The V and J ends lost 3 bases and 6 bases, in that order; junction bases with no gene match: 0. This CDR3 comprises 12 residues. The CDR3, as DNA: TGTGCCAGCAGTGAGACAGGGGGCGAGCAGTACTTC. It is translated as CASSETGGEQYF.

J is TRBJ1-2 and V is TRBV9; D gene ambiguous. The CDR3 is 15 amino acids. Trimming shortened V by 0 bases and J by 7 bases, and 16 bases separated the two germline ends. The germline gives CDR1 SGDLS, CDR2 YYNGEE. CDR3 DNA sequence: TGTGCCAGCAGCGTAGAGGGCAGGTTGGAGGGTGGCTACACCTTC. Translating gives CASSVEGRLEGGYTF.

This chain links TRBV28 with TRBJ1-6; maybe TRBD1 (5 bases). The CDR3 runs 16 residues. In germline, CDR1 is MDHEN, CDR2 SYDVKM. V was shortened by 4 bases and J by 6 bases, with 16 bases between the two germline ends. In nucleotides, the CDR3 is TGTGCCAGCAGTTCCCCCTCTGACAGTGTTAATTCACCCCTCCACTTT. Its protein product is CASSSPSDSVNSPLHF. The whole variable domain, filled in from reference TRBV28 and TRBJ1-6, reads DVKVTQSSRYLVKRTGEKVFLECVQDMDHENMFWYRQDPGLGLRLIYFSYDVKMKEKGDIPEGYSVSREKKERFSLILESASTNQTSMYLCASSSPSDSVNSPLHFGNGTRLTVT.

The chain uses TRBV2 and TRBJ1-4; D gene unclear. V shed 7 bases and J shed 0 bases, with 9 bases lying between them. CDR3 length: 14 amino acids. Per the germline V gene, CDR1 is SNHLY and CDR2 is FYNNEI. The CDR3: CASTRLATNEKLFF. The CDR3 coding sequence is TGTGCCAGCACTAGACTGGCAACTAATGAAAAACTGTTTTTT.

The rearrangement links TRBV11-3 to TRBJ2-1; no firm D call. The V end was cut by 0 bases, the J end by 7 bases, with 13 bases between. The CDR3 contains 15 residues. The germline V gene encodes CDR1 SGHNT and CDR2 YENEEA. The CDR3 region is CASSLDLGAGNEQFF. DNA for the CDR3: TGTGCCAGCAGCTTAGATCTTGGCGCCGGGAATGAGCAGTTCTTC. The full variable domain, rest sourced from reference TRBV11-3 and TRBJ2-1, is EAGVVQSPRYKIIEKKQPVAFWCNPISGHNTLYWYLQNLGQGPELLIRYENEEAVDDSQLPKDRFSAERLKGVDSTLKIQPAELGDSAVYLCASSLDLGAGNEQFFGPGTRLTVL.

The CDR3 bases are TGCAGCGTGGGGACAGCCCCCTCCTACGAGCAGTACTTC. Translated, it gives CSVGTAPSYEQYF. V is TRBV29-1 and J is TRBJ2-7, with 7 bases lining up with TRBD1. Per germline, CDR1 SQVTM and CDR2 ANQGSEA. The ends lost 6 bases at V and 0 bases at J; junction bases unmatched: 5. This CDR3 spans 13 amino acids.

The table lists this clone with a few counts. The chain carries TRBV29-1 and TRBJ2-2, with a possible D match to TRBD1 (5 bases). The CDR3 consists of 12 residues. Germline CDR1 and CDR2: SQVTM and ANQGSEA. Trimming shortened V by 8 bases and J by 8 bases, and 15 bases separated the two germline ends. In nucleotides, the CDR3 is TGCAGCATCCCCGTAGGGGCGGGGGAGCTGTTTTTT. Translating it yields CSIPVGAGELFF.

The chain employs TRBV9 and TRBJ2-1; the match to TRBD2 covers 10 bases. Germline trimming cut 6 bases from V and 4 bases from J; bases unmatched to any gene: 7. The CDR3 has 15 amino acids. Germline assignment: CDR1 SGDLS and CDR2 YYNGEE. CDR3 DNA: TGTGCCAGCACCCCAGCGGGGGGGCGGTACAATGAGCAGTTCTTC. This sequence encodes CASTPAGGRYNEQFF.

V gene TRBV5-1 combines with J gene TRBJ2-2, with D hard to call. V lost 0 bases to trimming and J lost 4 bases, with 13 bases between them. This CDR3 comprises 16 residues. Germline V gene data show CDR1 as SGHRS and CDR2 as YFSETQ. As DNA, the CDR3 is TGCGCCAGCAGCTTGGACGGTAAAACGATCACCGGGGAGCTGTTTTTT. It yields the protein CASSLDGKTITGELFF.

The table lists this clone with a few counts. The gene calls are TRBV2 and TRBJ2-7; D is uncertain. Germline CDR1 SNHLY, CDR2 FYNNEI. The CDR3 is made up of 12 amino acids. V lost 0 bases and J 11 bases, leaving 11 bases between the germline ends. In DNA, the CDR3 is TGTGCCAGCAGTGAAGCGTCAACTAAGGAGTACTTC. Amino acids: CASSEASTKEYF.

This chain connects TRBV10-3 to TRBJ2-1; 8 nucleotides match TRBD2. Unmatched junction bases numbered 8, after V lost 0 bases and J lost 7 bases. The CDR3 spans 16 residues. CDR1 is ENHRY and CDR2 is SYGVKD in the germline V gene. CDR3 in amino acids: CAISESIAGGMNEQFF. CDR3 bases: TGTGCCATCAGTGAGTCGATTGCGGGAGGTATGAATGAGCAGTTCTTC.

The V call is TRBV29-1, the J call TRBJ2-1; maybe TRBD1 (6 bases). V dropped 3 bases and J dropped 2 bases, with 8 bases sitting between them. The germline CDR1 and CDR2 sequences are SQVTM and ANQGSEA. The length of the CDR3 is 13 residues. The CDR3: CSVDRGAYNEQFF. CDR3 in DNA: TGCAGCGTTGACAGGGGCGCCTACAATGAGCAGTTCTTC.

In this sample, this clone turned up once. J is TRBJ2-1 and V is TRBV11-2; 7 bases fit TRBD1. The V and J ends lost 0 bases and 4 bases, in that order; junction bases with no gene match: 6. Germline V gives CDR1 SGHAT, CDR2 FQNNGV. This CDR3 spans 16 amino acids. CDR3 protein: CASSLDPGTAYNEQFF. Written as DNA, the CDR3 is TGTGCCAGCAGCTTAGACCCCGGGACAGCATACAATGAGCAGTTCTTC.

This clone was detected once. This rearrangement joins TRBV6-5 to TRBJ2-5; 7 positions agree with TRBD2. The CDR3 is 16 residues long. Germline V gene data show CDR1 as MNHEY and CDR2 as SVGAGI. V was clipped by 2 bases and J by 1 base; unmatched bases: 7. The CDR3 coding sequence is TGTGCCAGCAGTTACAAAGGGAGCGGGACCCAAGAGACCCAGTACTTC. Translating gives CASSYKGSGTQETQYF.

The chain links TRBV5-6 to TRBJ2-3; D remains ambiguous. Germline lookup yields CDR1 SGHDT and CDR2 YYEEEE. V lost 1 base to trimming and J lost 4 bases, with 10 bases between them. The CDR3 covers 14 residues. The CDR3 is CASSLISRPDTQYF. The CDR3 bases are TGTGCCAGCAGCTTGATCTCTAGACCAGATACGCAGTATTTT.

The rearrangement uses TRBV6-1 and TRBJ1-4; D unclear. V dropped 6 bases and J dropped 7 bases, with 18 bases sitting between them. CDR1 and CDR2 from the germline V gene are MNHNS and SASEGT. This CDR3 region has 15 residues. CDR3 DNA sequence: TGTGCCAGCAGGAGGGTTTGGGAATCGAGTGAAAAACTGTTTTTT. It translates to CASRRVWESSEKLFF.

This rearrangement joins TRBV15 to TRBJ2-7; 8 bases fit TRBD1. Germline CDR1 reads LNHNV; CDR2 reads YYDKDF (reference sequence). The CDR3 spans 14 residues. The J segment lost 6 bases and the V segment lost 2 bases, leaving 6 bases of the junction unmatched. CDR3 amino acids: CATSRTATGVEQYF. The CDR3 coding sequence is TGTGCCACCAGCAGAACCGCGACAGGGGTCGAGCAGTACTTC.

The rearrangement joins TRBV9 to TRBJ1-1; TRBD1 matches at 12 bases. Germline-derived CDR1 and CDR2 are SGDLS and YYNGEE. The length of the CDR3 is 17 residues. V lost 2 bases to trimming and J lost 3 bases; unmatched junction nucleotides: 8. The CDR3 nucleotides are TGTGCCAGCAGCGTCACCGGGACAGGGGGCTGGGACACTGAAGCTTTCTTT. It is translated as CASSVTGTGGWDTEAFF.

This chain uses TRBV7-2 with TRBJ1-2, with 10 bases fitting TRBD1. The CDR3 is 17 amino acids. Germline CDR1 is SGHTA and CDR2 is FQGNSA. Trimming took 5 bases from V and 4 from J; bases not matched to a gene: 13. This chain's CDR3 is CASSHGGGQGFTYGYTF. The CDR3 DNA reads TGTGCCAGCAGCCACGGGGGGGGACAGGGGTTTACCTATGGCTACACCTTC. Looking up the rest from reference TRBV7-2 and TRBJ1-2 gives the full variable domain: GAGVSQSPSNKVTEKGKDVELRCDPISGHTALYWYRQSLGQGLEFLIYFQGNSAPDKSGLPSDRFSAERTGGSVSTLTIQRTQQEDSAVYLCASSHGGGQGFTYGYTFGSGTRLTVV.

The CDR3 sequence is CASRPLAGGSIAYNEQFF. The CDR3 region has the DNA TGTGCCAGCAGACCTCTAGCGGGAGGCTCTATTGCCTACAATGAGCAGTTCTTC. The genes are TRBV11-2 and TRBJ2-1, with 11 bases lining up with TRBD2. Germline values: CDR1 SGHAT, CDR2 FQNNGV. The V segment lost 6 bases and the J segment 2 bases; nucleotides outside the gene matches: 12. The CDR3 totals 18 residues.